This TCR beta chain was documented in a study of blood T cell repertoires in COVID-19. V shed 5 bases, J shed 0 bases, and the junction held 8 bases outside the gene matches. This CDR3 comprises 16 residues. CDR1 is PRHDT, CDR2 FYEKMQ, per germline (reference sequence). Authors' data handling: Reference gene primer amplification yielded estimated nucleated cell counts. This table comes from immunoSEQ multiplex PCR, and its TCRdb copy is limited to in-frame clones, with some not included. V and J calls and clone size are those listed in that table; D and trimming were worked out from the DNA. The sample contains about 250,000 clones, approximately 90% of which appear only once.

V is TRBV13 and J is TRBJ2-7; TRBD1 aligns across 9 bases. The sequence came from a man in his forties who had recovered from COVID-19. The sequencing input was PBMCs or T cells enriched from blood (not recorded which). CDR3 in DNA: TGTGCCAGCAGCGCCGGGACAGGGACGCTCTCCTACGAGCAGTACTTC. Its protein is CASSAGTGTLSYEQYF.